This TCR beta chain was captured by sequencing in a study of shared clonotypes between healthy human individuals. CDR1 and CDR2 (germline): MDHEN, SYDVKM. Trimming stripped 4 bases from V and 2 bases from J, with 11 bases between. The CDR3 sequence is 15 residues long. The assay was immunoSEQ multiplex PCR, and TCRdb's table has in-frame clones only and misses some. This table holds a few million clones, just over 90% found once. Only Caucasian adults living in Nashville, Tennessee served as donors. The chain uses TRBV28 and TRBJ1-4; no clear D gene. Material for sequencing was naive CD4+ T cells sorted from blood. Subset specified: CD45RA+ positively selected. This TCR came from a young man in good health. CDR3 amino acids: CASSSPGMTNEKLFF. Here the CDR3 DNA reads TGTGCCAGCAGTTCCCCGGGTATGACTAATGAAAAACTGTTTTTT.